The present entry profiles one TCR beta chain with its context. As yet, its antigen is unknown. Unsorted whole blood served as the source of blood RNA, and germline DNA was extracted as well. These data belong to a study of tumor-infiltrating lymphocytes in primary liver carcinoma. Germline lookup yields CDR1 ENHRY and CDR2 SYGVKD. The CDR3 totals 14 residues. V was shortened by 6 bases and J by 3 bases, with 14 bases between the two germline ends. Study conclusions and caveats: Tumor region pairs outstripped tumor-adjacent and tumor-blood pairs in overlap.

TCR beta cDNA was reverse-transcribed from approximately 0.45 ug of total RNA. The reaction used a constant-region primer and ProtoScript II reverse transcriptase. The TCR beta library was amplified through three nested multiplex PCR rounds in a modified ARM-PCR procedure. TRBV1-TRBV30 forward primers and a C-beta reverse primer were used in the first two PCR rounds, which each ran for around 10 cycles. TCRdb reanalysed the multiplex PCR reads using MiXCR and keeps one entry per CDR3 protein. The sample records fewer than 350,000 distinct CDR3 sequences, less than 70% being singletons. The TCR originated in a man aged 35 to 55 with primary liver carcinoma and hepatitis B virus infection. The chain carries TRBV10-3 and TRBJ1-1; possible D gene TRBD1, 6 bases. Sequencing was carried out using peripheral blood. The DNA for the CDR3 is TGTGCCATCAGACCCAGGGGAGGACACACTGAAGCTTTCTTT. Its protein product is CAIRPRGGHTEAFF.